These 3 T cell receptor beta chains were sequenced from one sample in a study of T-cell reconstitution after alpha-beta-depleted transplantation in children. It was with unique molecular identifiers that the TCRbeta library was prepared. TCRdb analysed the PCR reads with MiXCR anew, one entry per CDR3 protein. The sample has a few hundred thousand distinct CDR3 sequences, approximately 13% seen once. The sequenced sample was PBMCs from the stem cell graft donor, obtained from the stem cell graft. The receptors originated from a human donor who donated a stem cell graft to a child with combined immunodeficiency.

The chain couples TRBV6-1 to TRBJ1-5; possibly TRBD1 for D (6 bases). There are 16 residues in the CDR3. V lost 7 bases, J lost 5 bases, and 21 bases lay in between. Germline V gene sequence: CDR1 MNHNS, CDR2 SASEGT. The CDR3 sequence is CASTIGGHLQYQPQHF. The CDR3 DNA is TGTGCCAGCACAATAGGGGGGCACTTGCAATATCAGCCCCAGCATTTT.

In this sample, this clonotype turned up a few times. This sequence joins TRBV12-3 or TRBV12-4 and TRBJ2-7; D unclear. The CDR3 is 11 residues long. V shed 1 base and J shed 8 bases, with 6 bases lying between them. The CDR3 nucleotides read TGTGCCAGCAGTTTAGGACTCCAGCAGTACTTC. This sequence encodes CASSLGLQQYF.

This clonotype was observed many times. The chain carries TRBV12-3 or TRBV12-4 and TRBJ2-3, with 7 nucleotides matching TRBD2. The V segment lost 6 bases and the J segment 2 bases; nucleotides outside the gene matches: 8. The CDR3 is 15 amino acids. CDR3: CASSRTGTTTDTQYF. For the CDR3, the DNA is TGTGCCAGCAGCCGCACCGGGACTACCACAGATACGCAGTATTTT.